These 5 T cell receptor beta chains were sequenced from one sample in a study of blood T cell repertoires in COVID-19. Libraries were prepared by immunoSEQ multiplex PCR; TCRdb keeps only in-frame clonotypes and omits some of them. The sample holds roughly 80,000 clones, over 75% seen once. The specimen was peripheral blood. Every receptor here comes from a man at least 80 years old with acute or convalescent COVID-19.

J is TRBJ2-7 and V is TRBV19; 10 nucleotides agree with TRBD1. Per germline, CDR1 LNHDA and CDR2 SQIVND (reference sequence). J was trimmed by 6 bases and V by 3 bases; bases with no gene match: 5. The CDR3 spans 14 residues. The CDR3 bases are TGTGCCAGTAGTATCGGACAGGGGGTCGGCGAGCAGTACTTC. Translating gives CASSIGQGVGEQYF.

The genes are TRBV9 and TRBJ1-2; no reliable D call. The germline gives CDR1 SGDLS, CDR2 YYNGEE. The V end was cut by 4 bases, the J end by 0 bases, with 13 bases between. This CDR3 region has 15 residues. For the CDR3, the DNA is TGTGCCAGCAGCCTTCTCGCGGAGGCTAACTATGGCTACACCTTC. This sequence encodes CASSLLAEANYGYTF. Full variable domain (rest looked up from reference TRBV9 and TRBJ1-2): DSGVTQTPKHLITATGQRVTLRCSPRSGDLSVYWYQQSLDQGLQFLIQYYNGEERAKGNILERFSAQQFPDLHSELNLSSLELGDSALYFCASSLLAEANYGYTFGSGTRLTVV.

CDR3 DNA: TGTGCCAGTACCATTAGTAAACGGACAGTGACTGAAGCTTTCTTT. It codes for CASTISKRTVTEAFF. This chain links TRBV19 with TRBJ1-1, with a tentative D call TRBD1 (6 bases). The germline gives CDR1 LNHDA, CDR2 SQIVND (reference sequence). The V end lost 7 bases, the J end lost 5 bases, and 20 bases lay between the germline ends. The CDR3 extends over 15 amino acids.

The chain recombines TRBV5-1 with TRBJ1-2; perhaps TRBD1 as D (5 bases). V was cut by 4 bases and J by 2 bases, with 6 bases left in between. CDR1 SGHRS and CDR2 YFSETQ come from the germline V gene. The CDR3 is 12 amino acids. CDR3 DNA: TGCGCCAGCAGCCCAGGGAACTATGGCTACACCTTC. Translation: CASSPGNYGYTF.

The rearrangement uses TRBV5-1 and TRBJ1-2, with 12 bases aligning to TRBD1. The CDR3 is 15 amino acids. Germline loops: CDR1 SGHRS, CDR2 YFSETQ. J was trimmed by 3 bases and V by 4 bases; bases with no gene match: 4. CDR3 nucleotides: TGCGCCAGCAGCCGGGACAGGGGGCGAGACTATGGCTACACCTTC. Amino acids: CASSRDRGRDYGYTF.